The 3 T cell receptor beta chains in this list originate from one sample, sequenced in a study of blood T cells in healthy people across ages. It was with a sample-barcoded 5' primer and a J-beta primer mix that a second PCR of about 7 to 12 cycles was run. TCRdb analysed the 5' RACE reads with MiXCR anew, one entry per CDR3 protein. The sample consists of 650,000 to 800,000 distinct CDR3 sequences, 52% of them appearing once. The sequenced sample was blood. These receptors originate from a woman older than 75 in good health.

This clonotype was counted many times. The chain joins TRBV20-1 to TRBJ2-7, with 9 bases matching TRBD2. Germline lookup yields CDR1 DFQATT and CDR2 SNEGSKA (reference sequence). The CDR3 is made up of 14 amino acids. J lost 4 bases, V lost 5 bases, and 9 bases had no gene match. CDR3 coding DNA: TGCAGTGCTTCCCTCGCTAGCGGGAATTACGAGCAGTACTTC. Translated, it gives CSASLASGNYEQYF.

This chain joins TRBV12-3 or TRBV12-4 and TRBJ2-7; 7 nucleotides match TRBD1. The end of the DNA is better explained by TRBJ2-5, so the J call may be wrong. This CDR3 has 15 amino acids. The CDR3 sequence: CASSETGQVGETQYF. The CDR3 DNA follows: TGTGCCAGCAGCGAAACCGGACAGGTTGGGGAGACCCAGTACTTC.

This clonotype was found many times. This chain links TRBV4-1 with TRBJ2-3, with 11 bases matching TRBD2. Germline V gene lookup returns CDR1 MGHRA and CDR2 YSYEKL. V dropped 6 bases and J dropped 4; count of bases not matched to a gene: 9. The CDR3 has 16 amino acids. In nucleotides, the CDR3 is TGCGCCAGCAGAAAACAGGGACTAGCGGAGCCAGATACGCAGTATTTT. Amino acids: CASRKQGLAEPDTQYF.